These 29 T cell receptor beta chains were all obtained from the same sample, sequenced in a study of identical twins. TCRdb passed the 5' RACE reads through MiXCR, listing each CDR3 protein once. Here the sample spans around 250,000 distinct CDR3 sequences, about 7.3% being singletons. The sample was also reused in another study, on yellow fever vaccine responses in identical twins.

The specimen was memory (CD45RO+) T cells sorted from blood. These receptors all come from a woman between 18 and 30 years old in good health.

The chain joins TRBV6-5 to TRBJ1-4, with a possible D match to TRBD1 (5 bases). Germline values: CDR1 MNHEY, CDR2 SVGAGI. V lost 3 bases and J 4 bases, leaving 15 bases between the germline ends. This CDR3 has 16 residues. CDR3 sequence (DNA): TGTGCCAGCAGTTATCGAGGGGCACGGGGTAATGAAAAACTGTTTTTT. This translates into CASSYRGARGNEKLFF.

A few counts support this clonotype. This chain uses TRBV28 with TRBJ1-1; D gene uncertain. The V gene lost 6 bases and the J gene lost 4 bases, with 6 bases spanning the gap. Looked up from germline, CDR1 is MDHEN and CDR2 is SYDVKM. The CDR3 covers 11 residues. For the CDR3, the DNA is TGTGCCAGCAGGAAATTCACTGAAGCTTTCTTT. This sequence encodes CASRKFTEAFF.

This clonotype was seen a handful of times. The chain uses TRBV3-1 and TRBJ2-1, with D possibly matching TRBD2 (7 bases). Germline loops: CDR1 LGHDT, CDR2 YNNKEL (reference sequence). The V and J ends lost 4 bases and 6 bases respectively, with 16 bases between them. This CDR3 is built from 15 residues. CDR3 sequence: CASSPDRGAFNEQFF. CDR3 nucleotide sequence: TGTGCCAGCAGCCCCGATCGGGGGGCGTTCAATGAGCAGTTCTTC.

This chain links TRBV28 with TRBJ1-1; the match to TRBD1 covers 7 bases. V was clipped by 6 bases and J by 0 bases; unmatched bases: 4. CDR1 is MDHEN and CDR2 is SYDVKM in the germline V gene. There are 14 residues in the CDR3. The CDR3 coding sequence is TGTGCCAGCAGACGACAGGGTTTGAACACTGAAGCTTTCTTT. Amino acid sequence: CASRRQGLNTEAFF.

This chain joins TRBV12-3 or TRBV12-4 and TRBJ2-5; TRBD2 agrees at 11 bases. The junction had 2 bases not matched to a gene; V was cut back by 6 bases and J by 5 bases. The CDR3 length is 13 residues. In DNA form, the CDR3 reads TGTGCCAGCAGCTGGACTAGCGGGGAGACCCAGTACTTC. Amino acids: CASSWTSGETQYF.

This clonotype was detected only a few times. The V call is TRBV6-1, the J call TRBJ1-1; tentative D call: TRBD1 (5 bases). Per germline, CDR1 MNHNS and CDR2 SASEGT. Trimming pared 6 bases from V and 8 bases from J, leaving 16 bases between. The CDR3 runs to 13 residues. CDR3 bases: TGTGCCAGCAGGGATAGGGGATGGGGGGAAGCTTTCTTT. It specifies CASRDRGWGEAFF.

This clonotype was seen only a few times. This chain joins TRBV5-8 and TRBJ1-3; D is unresolved. Germline V CDR1 and CDR2: SGHTS, YDEGEE. Trimming took off 0 bases at V and 0 bases at J, with 13 bases between the two ends. CDR3 length: 17 residues. The CDR3 region is CASSLVGYSSSGNTIYF. DNA of the CDR3: TGTGCCAGCAGCTTGGTGGGATACAGCAGCTCTGGAAACACCATATATTTT.

This clonotype was recorded many times. V usage is TRBV28 and J usage is TRBJ2-4; 7 bases line up with TRBD1. The germline gives CDR1 MDHEN, CDR2 SYDVKM. The V and J ends lost 10 bases and 6 bases, in that order; junction bases with no gene match: 15. The CDR3 has 15 amino acids. The CDR3 sequence: CAISPGGRDSNIQYF. The CDR3 nucleotides read TGTGCCATCTCACCAGGGGGACGCGATTCAAACATTCAGTACTTC.

In this sample, this clonotype turned up many times. The chain carries TRBV5-1 and TRBJ2-2, with D unclear. Germline values: CDR1 SGHRS, CDR2 YFSETQ. The germline V and J ends were trimmed by 0 bases and 0 bases, with 6 bases remaining between them. CDR3 length equals 15 residues. CDR3 loop: CASSLVASNTGELFF. As DNA, the CDR3 is TGCGCCAGCAGCTTGGTAGCATCGAACACCGGGGAGCTGTTTTTT.

This clonotype was observed many times. This chain joins TRBV12-3 or TRBV12-4 and TRBJ1-2; D is uncertain. V dropped 3 bases and J dropped 4 bases, with 12 bases sitting between them. This CDR3 spans 14 amino acids. The CDR3 region has the DNA TGTGCCAGCAGTTTCTCACAGACTATCTATGGCTACACCTTC. Translated, it gives CASSFSQTIYGYTF.

This clonotype has only a few counts. This chain links TRBV7-2 with TRBJ2-2; D gene uncertain. V was trimmed by 2 bases and J by 4 bases, leaving 11 bases between them. The CDR3 contains 15 residues. Germline-derived CDR1 and CDR2 are SGHTA and FQGNSA. CDR3 sequence reads: CASSLTLDRTGELFF. In nucleotides, the CDR3 is TGTGCCAGCAGCTTAACACTCGACCGCACCGGGGAGCTGTTTTTT. The complete variable domain, with remaining parts taken from reference TRBV7-2 and TRBJ2-2, reads GAGVSQSPSNKVTEKGKDVELRCDPISGHTALYWYRQSLGQGLEFLIYFQGNSAPDKSGLPSDRFSAERTGGSVSTLTIQRTQQEDSAVYLCASSLTLDRTGELFFGEGSRLTVL.

This clonotype has more than one count but fewer than ten. V and J are TRBV5-1 and TRBJ2-2, with TRBD1 identical over 10 bases. V lost 4 bases, J lost 0 bases, and 9 bases stayed unmatched. There are 18 residues in the CDR3. Germline V gene sequence: CDR1 SGHRS, CDR2 YFSETQ. This CDR3 is CASSPRDRGGTNTGELFF. In nucleotides, the CDR3 is TGCGCCAGCAGCCCCCGGGACAGGGGCGGGACGAACACCGGGGAGCTGTTTTTT.

This chain links TRBV4-1 with TRBJ2-3; D is uncertain. Germline CDR1 is MGHRA and CDR2 is YSYEKL. The ends were cut back, 0 bases at V and 2 bases at J, with 6 bases in the middle. The CDR3 length is 14 residues. The CDR3 spells CASSQDRFTDTQYF. The CDR3 bases are TGCGCCAGCAGCCAAGACAGATTCACAGATACGCAGTATTTT.

This chain links TRBV25-1 with TRBJ2-3; 7 bases map to TRBD2. CDR3 length equals 17 residues. With V trimmed by 5 bases and J by 6 bases, 17 bases remained unmatched. Germline-derived CDR1 and CDR2 are MGHDK and SYGVNS. CDR3 bases: TGTGCCAGCAGTCCGACAGTCCCAAACGGGGGGTCGGATACGCAGTATTTT. Translated, it gives CASSPTVPNGGSDTQYF.

This chain joins TRBV5-1 and TRBJ2-1, with a weak D call TRBD2 (6 bases). Trimming cost V 7 bases and J 6 bases, with 17 bases left between them. From germline, CDR1 is SGHRS and CDR2 YFSETQ. The CDR3 extends over 14 amino acids. CDR3 loop: CASYSQEGANEQFF. CDR3 coding DNA: TGCGCCAGCTACTCCCAGGAGGGTGCCAATGAGCAGTTCTTC.

This clonotype was counted a few times. CDR3 protein: CASSQSGQGIHEQFF. DNA for the CDR3: TGTGCCAGCAGCCAAAGCGGACAGGGGATCCATGAGCAGTTCTTC. This chain joins TRBV14 and TRBJ2-1, with 9 nucleotides matching TRBD1. Germline V gene lookup returns CDR1 SGHDN and CDR2 FVKESK. The CDR3 has 15 residues. Trimming cost V 2 bases and J 8 bases; bases outside gene matches: 7.

This clonotype has just a few counts. The chain links TRBV10-3 to TRBJ2-2, with D possibly being TRBD1 (6 bases). This CDR3 comprises 13 residues. CDR1 and CDR2 (germline): ENHRY, SYGVKD. V was pared by 6 bases and J by 5 bases, with 10 bases between. CDR3 DNA: TGTGCCATCAGCGGACAGAGTACCGGGGAGCTGTTTTTT. As protein: CAISGQSTGELFF.

The sample holds a few counts of this clonotype. V is TRBV20-1 and J is TRBJ2-7, with 10 bases aligning to TRBD2. J lost 8 bases, V lost 1 base, and 11 bases had no gene match. The CDR3 is 15 amino acids. CDR1 DFQATT and CDR2 SNEGSKA come from the germline V gene (reference sequence). The CDR3 region is CSARGREREGIKQYF. The CDR3 nucleotides read TGCAGTGCTAGAGGAAGGGAGCGGGAGGGCATAAAGCAGTACTTC.

This clonotype was counted between two and nine times. The V gene is TRBV6-2 or TRBV6-3, the J gene TRBJ2-1; 8 bases map to TRBD2. Germline trimming cut 2 bases from V and 4 bases from J; bases unmatched to any gene: 10. The CDR3 extends over 17 amino acids. The germline CDR1 and CDR2 sequences are MNHEY and SVGEGT. CDR3 loop: CASSYKSGRVAYNEQFF. The DNA for the CDR3 is TGTGCCAGCAGTTACAAAAGCGGGAGAGTCGCGTACAATGAGCAGTTCTTC.

The chain couples TRBV20-1 to TRBJ2-1; D is tentatively TRBD1 or TRBD2 (5 bases each). The ends were cut back, 0 bases at V and 2 bases at J, with 14 bases in the middle. This CDR3 spans 16 amino acids. The germline V gene has CDR1 DFQATT and CDR2 SNEGSKA (reference sequence). Written as DNA, the CDR3 is TGCAGTGCTAGAGATCCGGATCGGGGCGCCTACAATGAGCAGTTCTTC. Its protein product is CSARDPDRGAYNEQFF.

This clonotype was seen only a few times. The chain recombines TRBV5-6 with TRBJ2-7; D may be TRBD1 (6 bases). The CDR3 runs 13 residues. V was shortened by 2 bases and J by 3 bases, with 9 bases between the two germline ends. Germline V gene lookup returns CDR1 SGHDT and CDR2 YYEEEE. The CDR3 DNA reads as TGTGCCAGCAGCTTACTACAGGGCTACGAGCAGTACGTC. This sequence encodes CASSLLQGYEQYV.

This clonotype was detected many times. The chain couples TRBV7-8 to TRBJ2-7; D is possibly TRBD1 (5 bases). The V end lost 7 bases, the J end lost 0 bases, and 13 bases lay between the germline ends. CDR3 size: 14 residues. Germline lookup yields CDR1 SGHVS and CDR2 FQNEAQ. In DNA, the CDR3 is TGTGCCAGCACCATCCAGGGTGTCTCCTACGAGCAGTACTTC. Protein product: CASTIQGVSYEQYF.

This clonotype was observed many times. This chain links TRBV15 with TRBJ1-4; D is possibly TRBD1 (5 bases). CDR1 LNHNV and CDR2 YYDKDF come from the germline V gene (reference sequence). The CDR3 contains 15 residues. V dropped 3 bases and J dropped 14 bases, with 22 bases sitting between them. The CDR3 nucleotides read TGTGCCACCAGCAGCTTTCGGGGCGTGGTGGAAAGGCTGTTTTTT. Protein sequence: CATSSFRGVVERLFF.

The rearrangement links TRBV7-2 to TRBJ2-1; D gene unclear. The CDR3 length is 16 residues. The V gene lost 1 base and the J gene lost 9 bases, with 19 bases spanning the gap. In germline, CDR1 is SGHTA, CDR2 FQGNSA. CDR3 coding DNA: TGTGCCAGCAGCTTAGTTCGCTTTCCCTCAAATTCTGAGCAGTTCTTC. As protein: CASSLVRFPSNSEQFF.

This clonotype came up a few times. The J gene is TRBJ2-1, the V gene TRBV29-1; 14 nucleotides line up with TRBD2. Germline CDR1 and CDR2: SQVTM and ANQGSEA. Unmatched junction bases numbered 7, after V lost 3 bases and J lost 6 bases. CDR3 length: 16 amino acids. The chain's CDR3 is CSVDSGLAGGRNEQFF. CDR3 nucleotide sequence: TGCAGCGTTGATAGTGGACTAGCGGGAGGTCGCAATGAGCAGTTCTTC.

The chain joins TRBV5-1 to TRBJ2-5; D assignment may be TRBD1 or TRBD2 (5 bases each). With 2 bases removed from V and 5 bases from J, the gap between germline ends came to 19 bases. Per the germline V gene, CDR1 is SGHRS and CDR2 is YFSETQ. CDR3 size: 16 residues. The CDR3 protein is CASSLPGTDPGETQYF. CDR3 nucleotides: TGCGCCAGCAGCTTACCCGGGACGGACCCCGGGGAGACCCAGTACTTC.

This clonotype occurred many times. The gene calls are TRBV12-3 or TRBV12-4 and TRBJ2-7; 9 bases are shared with TRBD2. V dropped 6 bases and J dropped 6; count of bases not matched to a gene: 3. This CDR3 comprises 12 residues. In nucleotides, the CDR3 is TGTGCCAGCAGCCAGACTAGCGGCGAGCAGTACTTC. Translation gives CASSQTSGEQYF.

This clonotype was picked up a small number of times. A junction boundary mismatches the germline segment, possibly from a read error. J is TRBJ2-7 and V is TRBV7-9; possibly TRBD2 for D (6 bases). The CDR3 contains 13 residues. CDR1 and CDR2 from the germline V gene are SEHNR and FQNEAQ (reference sequence). The CDR3 sequence: CASSPWDSHEQYF. CDR3 nucleotides: TGTGCCAGCAGCCCGTGGGACTCCCACGAGCAGTACTTC.

In its sample, this clonotype was seen many times. The chain recombines TRBV20-1 with TRBJ2-7; 8 positions agree with TRBD2. The CDR3 length is 14 residues. CDR1 DFQATT and CDR2 SNEGSKA come from the germline V gene (reference sequence). Trimming at V came to 3 bases and at J to 4 bases, leaving 8 bases not matched to a gene. The CDR3 protein is CSASDTSGEYEQYF. The CDR3 DNA follows: TGCAGTGCTAGTGATACTAGCGGAGAGTACGAGCAGTACTTC.